These 31 T cell receptor beta chains originate from one sample sequenced in a study of T cells after yellow fever vaccination. TCRdb reprocessed the 5' RACE reads with MiXCR, giving one entry per CDR3 protein. The repertoire has about 69,000 distinct CDR3 sequences, around 5% of them found once; the top ten carry 2.2%. The specimen was CD4+ T cells sorted from PBMCs, collected around 15 days after the first yellow fever vaccination. Source of these receptors: a man aged 18-30 years who received the YFV17D yellow fever vaccine.

This clonotype was counted many times. The J gene is TRBJ1-1, the V gene TRBV15; D is unresolved. The CDR3 runs 14 residues. Trimming cost V 2 bases and J 0 bases, with 7 bases left between them. Germline loops: CDR1 LNHNV, CDR2 YYDKDF (reference sequence). CDR3: CATSRSDLNTEAFF. The CDR3 nucleotides read TGTGCCACCAGCAGATCCGATTTGAACACTGAAGCTTTCTTT. The variable domain in full, with the rest retrieved from reference TRBV15 and TRBJ1-1, is DAMVIQNPRYQVTQFGKPVTLSCSQTLNHNVMYWYQQKSSQAPKLLFHYYDKDFNNEADTPDNFQSRRPNTSFCFLDIRSPGLGDTAMYLCATSRSDLNTEAFFGQGTRLTVV.

This clonotype appeared many times. The gene calls are TRBV3-1 and TRBJ1-6; D uncertain. The CDR3 contains 12 residues. V lost 1 base and J lost 14, with 9 bases in between. Germline values: CDR1 LGHDT, CDR2 YNNKEL (reference sequence). CDR3 residues: CASSQGERTLHF. The CDR3 DNA sequence: TGTGCCAGCAGCCAAGGGGAGCGGACCCTCCACTTT.

This clonotype was counted at least ten times. This sequence joins TRBV12-3 or TRBV12-4 and TRBJ1-1, with unresolved D. This CDR3 is 13 amino acids long. V dropped 1 base and J dropped 5 bases, with 8 bases sitting between them. The CDR3 DNA sequence: TGTGCCAGCAGTTTAGGGGCCCGGACTGAAGCTTTCTTT. It yields the protein CASSLGARTEAFF.

The sample holds many counts of this clonotype. The chain has TRBV7-2 and TRBJ2-3; D is perhaps TRBD2 (6 bases). Trimming took off 1 base at V and 10 bases at J, with 12 bases between the two ends. Germline assignment: CDR1 SGHTA and CDR2 FQGNSA. The CDR3 sequence is 13 residues long. The CDR3 DNA sequence: TGTGCCAGCAGCTTAGATGTCAGGGAGGCGCAGTATTTT. This gives the protein CASSLDVREAQYF.

This clonotype was observed at least ten times. The chain uses TRBV20-1 and TRBJ2-5; weak D call: TRBD2 (5 bases). Germline CDR1 is DFQATT and CDR2 is SNEGSKA (reference sequence). Trimming stripped 1 base from V and 2 bases from J, with 14 bases between. The CDR3 sequence is 15 residues long. The CDR3 DNA is TGCAGTGCTAGAGTCTCGGGAACAGCTCAAGAGACCCAGTACTTC. It is translated as CSARVSGTAQETQYF.

This clonotype was seen ten or more times. This chain connects TRBV5-1 to TRBJ2-5; 9 bases are a match to TRBD1. The CDR3 extends over 16 amino acids. V lost 4 bases, J lost 3 bases, and 10 bases stayed unmatched. CDR1 is SGHRS and CDR2 is YFSETQ in the germline V gene. CDR3 DNA sequence: TGCGCCAGCAGCCATCCCCCGGGGACAGGGAAAGAGACCCAGTACTTC. As protein: CASSHPPGTGKETQYF.

Many counts were recorded for this clonotype. The rearrangement uses TRBV7-2 and TRBJ2-2, with D uncertain. V lost 3 bases and J lost 2, with 4 bases in between. CDR1 and CDR2 from the germline V gene are SGHTA and FQGNSA. This CDR3 spans 13 amino acids. The CDR3 sequence is CASSFLNTGELFF. In DNA, the CDR3 is TGTGCCAGCAGCTTCCTAAACACCGGGGAGCTGTTTTTT.

This clonotype came up many times. This sequence joins TRBV11-2 and TRBJ1-2, with TRBD1 matching over 8 bases. Trimming cost V 8 bases and J 6 bases; bases outside gene matches: 11. Germline-derived CDR1 and CDR2 are SGHAT and FQNNGV. The CDR3 length is 14 residues. The CDR3 protein is CASARGLEADGYTF. CDR3 DNA: TGTGCCAGCGCCAGGGGGCTCGAGGCCGATGGCTACACCTTC. Drawing the rest from reference TRBV11-2 and TRBJ1-2, the complete variable domain is EAGVAQSPRYKIIEKRQSVAFWCNPISGHATLYWYQQILGQGPKLLIQFQNNGVVDDSQLPKDRFSAERLKGVDSTLKIQPAKLEDSAVYLCASARGLEADGYTFGSGTRLTVV.

This sequence joins TRBV7-6 and TRBJ2-1; TRBD2 matches at 12 bases. Germline loops: CDR1 SGHVS, CDR2 FNYEAQ. The CDR3 consists of 17 residues. Trimming cost V 5 bases and J 6 bases; bases outside gene matches: 11. CDR3 nucleotide sequence: TGTGCCAGCAGCCCTAGCGGGGGGGCCATCAGCAGCAATGAGCAGTTCTTC. Translated, it gives CASSPSGGAISSNEQFF.

This clonotype has at least ten counts. This chain uses TRBV10-3 with TRBJ2-3; 9 bases are a match to TRBD1. The CDR3 sequence is 14 residues long. Germline V gene data show CDR1 as ENHRY and CDR2 as SYGVKD. J lost 4 bases, V lost 10 bases, and 9 bases had no gene match. The CDR3, as DNA: TGTGCCACCCTCCGGGACAGGGTTTCAGATACGCAGTATTTT. As protein: CATLRDRVSDTQYF.

This clonotype was counted ten times or more. The CDR3 DNA reads as TGCGCCAGCAGTATGGGGACAGCGGATGAAAAACTGTTTTTT. Translation: CASSMGTADEKLFF. The chain combines TRBV5-1 with TRBJ1-4, with 7 bases lining up with TRBD1. The CDR3 extends over 14 amino acids. Unmatched junction bases numbered 7, after V lost 5 bases and J lost 6 bases. Germline V gene data show CDR1 as SGHRS and CDR2 as YFSETQ.

This clonotype was observed many times. This chain uses TRBV29-1 with TRBJ2-2; a possible D gene is TRBD2 (6 bases). Germline V gene data show CDR1 as SQVTM and CDR2 as ANQGSEA. The CDR3 has 13 residues. V was shortened by 4 bases and J by 6 bases, with 12 bases between the two germline ends. CDR3 nucleotides: TGCAGCGTTGGGGTAACGGGGGCCGGGGAGCTGTTTTTT. Amino acids: CSVGVTGAGELFF.

In this sample, this clonotype turned up many times. CDR3 bases: TGTGCCAGCAGGGCAGTTAACACCGGGGAGCTGTTTTTT. Translation: CASRAVNTGELFF. The chain is built from TRBV6-4 and TRBJ2-2; no firm D call. The CDR3 loop spans 13 amino acids. Germline V gives CDR1 MRHNA, CDR2 SNTAGT. V lost 6 bases and J 2 bases, leaving 7 bases between the germline ends.

This clonotype occurred many times. This chain connects TRBV5-1 to TRBJ2-7; no definite D call. With 3 bases removed from V and 1 base from J, the gap between germline ends came to 11 bases. The CDR3 loop spans 14 amino acids. The germline CDR1 and CDR2 sequences are SGHRS and YFSETQ. The CDR3 nucleotides read TGCGCCAGCAGCTGGAGACCCGTATCCTACGAGCAGTACTTC. Its protein is CASSWRPVSYEQYF.

This clonotype was seen at least ten times. The CDR3 nucleotides read TGTGCCAGCAGTTCGAGGATTTGGGAGACCCAGTACTTC. This encodes CASSSRIWETQYF. This chain joins TRBV7-8 and TRBJ2-5; unclear D gene. This CDR3 has 13 residues. Trimming took 6 bases from V and 5 from J, leaving 13 bases between them. Germline CDR1 and CDR2: SGHVS and FQNEAQ.

This clonotype was counted at least ten times. The chain uses TRBV4-1 and TRBJ1-5; D perhaps matches TRBD1 (5 bases). This CDR3 has 16 amino acids. Germline loops: CDR1 MGHRA, CDR2 YSYEKL. With 3 bases removed from V and 9 bases from J, the gap between germline ends came to 21 bases. CDR3 in amino acids: CASSQIDMGLAGPQHF. The CDR3, as DNA: TGCGCCAGCAGCCAGATAGATATGGGGCTGGCGGGGCCCCAGCATTTT.

This clonotype has at least ten counts. The chain joins TRBV5-1 to TRBJ1-4; D gene ambiguous. The CDR3 consists of 14 residues. V was pared by 1 base and J by 8 bases, with 12 bases between. Germline lookup yields CDR1 SGHRS and CDR2 YFSETQ. The CDR3 loop reads CASSLSSRAEKLFF. The CDR3 bases are TGCGCCAGCAGCTTGAGTAGTAGGGCGGAAAAACTGTTTTTT.

There are many counts of this clonotype. The CDR3 region is CASSRTSSNTGELFF. For the CDR3, the DNA is TGTGCCAGCAGCAGAACTAGCTCTAACACCGGGGAGCTGTTTTTT. The J gene is TRBJ2-2, the V gene TRBV11-2; perhaps TRBD2 as D (6 bases). Germline assignment: CDR1 SGHAT and CDR2 FQNNGV. V gave up 5 bases and J gave up 2 bases, with 12 bases separating them. This CDR3 has 15 residues.

Many counts were recorded for this clonotype. The conserved phenylalanine or tryptophan is not found at the CDR3 terminus, so this likely reflects a read error. It is unclear where the CDR3 begins or ends on the DNA, so no DNA is shown, and the CDR3 is as TCRdb lists it. V is TRBV29-1 and J is TRBJ1-2. Germline values: CDR1 SQVTM, CDR2 ANQGSEA. A total of 10 residues make up the CDR3, ends included. The CDR3 loop is CSVDSRDFLS.

This clonotype was seen many times. This chain connects TRBV7-2 to TRBJ2-3; D not resolved. The V gene's germline CDR1 is SGHTA and CDR2 FQGNSA. The V end lost 7 bases, the J end lost 2 bases, and 7 bases lay between the germline ends. This CDR3 spans 12 amino acids. The CDR3 region has the DNA TGTGCCAGCACCGCTGTCACAGATACGCAGTATTTT. As protein: CASTAVTDTQYF.

This clonotype was detected ten times or more. The genes are TRBV4-2 and TRBJ1-6, with 11 bases lining up with TRBD1. This CDR3 has 16 residues. Germline assignment: CDR1 LGHNA and CDR2 YNFKEQ. V gave up 0 bases and J gave up 9 bases; unmatched junction bases: 4. The CDR3 DNA reads as TGTGCCAGCAGCCAAGATCGGGGGACAGGGGGTTCACCCCTCCACTTT. Protein sequence: CASSQDRGTGGSPLHF.

Only one count was recorded for this clonotype. A single base separates this from a much larger clone, so it may be a read error. This rearrangement joins TRBV5-1 to TRBJ1-1; 9 bases line up with TRBD1. The CDR3 runs to 13 residues. The V gene's germline CDR1 is SGHRS and CDR2 YFSETQ. Trimming at V came to 7 bases and at J to 5 bases, leaving 6 bases not matched to a gene. CDR3 DNA sequence: TGCGCCAGCCGTTGGACAGGGGAAACTGAAGCTTTCTTT. It specifies CASRWTGETEAFF.

This clonotype was seen many times. The chain couples TRBV5-1 to TRBJ2-7; no firm D call. The V gene lost 4 bases and the J gene lost 0 bases, with 14 bases spanning the gap. From germline, CDR1 is SGHRS and CDR2 YFSETQ. The CDR3 contains 15 residues. Here the CDR3 reads CASSGTLFSSYEQYF. The CDR3 coding sequence is TGCGCCAGCAGCGGTACTCTCTTCAGCTCCTACGAGCAGTACTTC. Drawing the rest from reference TRBV5-1 and TRBJ2-7, the complete variable domain is KAGVTQTPRYLIKTRGQQVTLSCSPISGHRSVSWYQQTPGQGLQFLFEYFSETQRNKGNFPGRFSGRQFSNSRSEMNVSTLELGDSALYLCASSGTLFSSYEQYFGPGTRLTVT.

This clonotype was seen ten or more times. This chain uses TRBV29-1 with TRBJ2-5, with D perhaps being TRBD1 or TRBD2 (6 bases each). Trimming shortened V by 8 bases and J by 3 bases, and 16 bases separated the two germline ends. Germline V gives CDR1 SQVTM, CDR2 ANQGSEA. This CDR3 has 13 amino acids. The CDR3 region is CSTQRGAEETQYF. The CDR3 nucleotides read TGCAGCACCCAAAGGGGGGCGGAAGAGACCCAGTACTTC.

This clonotype was detected ten times or more. CDR3 residues: CASSGGGGTEAFF. CDR3 bases: TGCGCCAGCAGCGGGGGAGGGGGCACTGAAGCTTTCTTT. The V gene is TRBV5-1, the J gene TRBJ1-1, with D maybe TRBD1 (6 bases). With 4 bases removed from V and 4 bases from J, the gap between germline ends came to 11 bases. The germline CDR1 and CDR2 sequences are SGHRS and YFSETQ. The CDR3 runs 13 residues.

This clonotype came up many times. The V and J genes are TRBV7-3 and TRBJ2-3; 12 positions match TRBD2. The length of the CDR3 is 17 residues. Germline-derived CDR1 and CDR2 are SGHTA and FQGTGA. V dropped 5 bases and J dropped 3; count of bases not matched to a gene: 9. CDR3 nucleotide sequence: TGTGCCAGCAGCCCGCGACTAGCGGGGGATCGGACAGATACGCAGTATTTT. Translation: CASSPRLAGDRTDTQYF.

This clonotype was seen at least ten times. For the CDR3, the DNA is TGTGCCAGCAGTTCCAGCCCTAGCGGGGGCAATGAGCAGTTCTTC. This translates into CASSSSPSGGNEQFF. The genes are TRBV12-3 or TRBV12-4 and TRBJ2-1, with TRBD2 matching over 10 bases. The CDR3 covers 15 residues. Losses at the gene ends were 4 bases for V and 6 bases for J; bases not matched to a gene: 6.

At least ten counts were recorded for this clonotype. The CDR3 DNA sequence: TGTGCCAGCAGCGAAAGACTAGGAGAGACCCAGTACTTC. The encoded protein is CASSERLGETQYF. The gene calls are TRBV9 and TRBJ2-5, with D maybe TRBD2 (6 bases). The V end was cut by 3 bases, the J end by 4 bases, with 10 bases between. Germline assignment: CDR1 SGDLS and CDR2 YYNGEE. This CDR3 has 13 residues.

This clonotype appeared many times. The chain employs TRBV12-3 or TRBV12-4 and TRBJ1-5; D uncertain. The length of the CDR3 is 13 residues. Trimming shortened V by 3 bases and J by 4 bases, and 7 bases separated the two germline ends. CDR3 protein: CASSLMGNQPQHF. CDR3 DNA: TGTGCCAGCAGTTTGATGGGGAATCAGCCCCAGCATTTT.

The sample holds many counts of this clonotype. The chain links TRBV10-2 to TRBJ2-1; D remains unclear. V was trimmed by 3 bases and J by 7 bases, leaving 7 bases between them. The V gene's germline CDR1 is WSHSY and CDR2 SAAADI. The CDR3 has 12 residues. The CDR3 loop reads CASSDLRNEQFF. DNA for the CDR3: TGCGCCAGCAGTGACTTGCGGAATGAGCAGTTCTTC.

CDR3 sequence: CASSLGTGDTGELFF. For the CDR3, the DNA is TGTGCCAGCAGTTTAGGGACAGGGGACACCGGGGAGCTGTTTTTT. The V gene is TRBV12-3 or TRBV12-4, the J gene TRBJ2-2, with TRBD1 matching over 9 bases. V was pared by 1 base and J by 3 bases, with 0 bases of the junction left unmatched. The CDR3 is 15 residues long.